A single T cell receptor beta chain is shown here with its context. Its antigen is undetermined. This record belongs to a study of breast tumors, draining lymph nodes, adjacent tissues. Notes on the study in general: Compared with basal-like, luminal-like tumors shared significantly more repertoire with nontumor tissue.

Trimming removed 5 bases from V and 1 base from J, with 22 bases in between. Germline assignment: CDR1 SGHTA and CDR2 FQGTGA. The CDR3 covers 18 residues. TCRdb reanalysed the multiplex PCR reads using MiXCR and keeps one entry per CDR3 protein. The table shows about 60,000 distinct CDR3 sequences, with 57% occurring only once. The TCR was taken from a female donor with breast cancer. Some clones in this sample may be carry-over from other donors' samples. The sequenced sample consisted of breast tumor tissue. This chain joins TRBV7-3 and TRBJ2-3; tentatively, D is TRBD2 (5 bases). CDR3 DNA: TGTGCCAGCAGCCCAGACCATTGGCGGGCCGGCCGCACAGATACGCAGTATTTT. Its translation is CASSPDHWRAGRTDTQYF.